One sample yielded the 27 T cell receptor beta chains listed below, sequenced in a study of Graves' ophthalmopathy and Graves' hyperthyroidism. For repertoire sequencing, the TCR beta CDR3 regions were amplified from RNA transcripts. The library came from an HTBI-primed first-round RT-PCR and a second-round multiplex PCR. TCRdb ran MiXCR on the multiplex PCR reads and lists one entry per CDR3 protein. This repertoire shows over a million distinct CDR3 sequences, about two fifths found once; its top ten account for over 8.5%. The source material was peripheral blood or thyroid tissue (not recorded which). These TCRs come from an adult man with Graves' hyperthyroidism.

Worth noting for this clonotype: The junction shows a germline mismatch at one end, possibly a read error. The V call is TRBV7-9, the J call TRBJ2-3; 9 bases align to TRBD2. The CDR3 runs 16 residues. Per germline, CDR1 SEHNR and CDR2 FQNEAQ (reference sequence). CDR3 in amino acids: CASSQGGRARTDTQYF. The DNA for the CDR3 is TGCGCCAGCAGCCAAGGCGGGAGGGCACGCACAGATACGCAGTATTTT.

This clonotype showed up just a few times. A junction end diverges from the germline sequence, so it may reflect a read error. V is TRBV5-1 and J is TRBJ2-7, with 9 bases fitting TRBD2. CDR1 and CDR2 from the germline V gene are SGHRS and YFSETQ. The CDR3 contains 16 residues. CDR3 in amino acids: CTSSQLSSGASYEQYF. CDR3 nucleotides: TGCACCAGCAGCCAGCTTTCTAGCGGGGCATCCTACGAGCAGTACTTC.

Comment on this clonotype: It may be a read error: a sequence one base away is much more abundant. The chain employs TRBV7-2 and TRBJ1-1; a weak D match, TRBD1 (6 bases). The V and J ends lost 4 bases and 5 bases respectively, with 8 bases between them. The germline CDR1 and CDR2 sequences are SGHTA and FQGNSA. The CDR3 is 12 residues long. The CDR3 DNA follows: TGTGCCAGCAGCTACAGGGAGACTGAAGCTTTCTTT. The encoded protein is CASSYRETEAFF. Based on the CDR3 plus reference TRBV7-2 and TRBJ1-1, the full variable domain is GAGVSQSPSNKVTEKGKDVELRCDPISGHTALYWYRQSLGQGLEFLIYFQGNSAPDKSGLPSDRFSAERTGGSVSTLTIQRTQQEDSAVYLCASSYRETEAFFGQGTRLTVV.

This clonotype was counted many times. The junction departs from the called germline gene at one end, perhaps through a read error. V gene TRBV7-8 combines with J gene TRBJ1-5; no firm D call. The CDR3 is made up of 16 amino acids. Germline lookup yields CDR1 SGHVS and CDR2 FQNEAQ. DNA for the CDR3: TGTGCCAGCAGTTTAGAGGGCAGAACAAGCAATCAGCCCCAGCATTTT. This codes for CASSLEGRTSNQPQHF.

The sample holds many counts of this clonotype. The chain recombines TRBV20-1 with TRBJ2-2; D remains ambiguous. The CDR3 spans 13 residues. Trimming removed 4 bases at V and 1 base at J, with 7 bases between. Germline loops: CDR1 DFQATT, CDR2 SNEGSKA (reference sequence). The CDR3 nucleotides are TGCAGTGCTAATAGACGGAACACCGGGGAGCTGTTTTTT. Encoded protein: CSANRRNTGELFF.

This clonotype was recorded many times. DNA of the CDR3: TGCAGCGTGGCAGGGATTTCCTCTGGAAACACCATATATTTT. Protein product: CSVAGISSGNTIYF. The chain employs TRBV29-1 and TRBJ1-3; possibly TRBD1 for D (5 bases). There are 14 residues in the CDR3. Germline V lookup: CDR1 SQVTM, CDR2 ANQGSEA. V was cut by 6 bases and J by 0 bases, with 12 bases left in between.

This clonotype was counted only a few times. The chain employs TRBV11-2 and TRBJ2-2; perhaps TRBD2 as D (6 bases). Germline V gene sequence: CDR1 SGHAT, CDR2 FQNNGV. The germline V and J ends were trimmed by 3 bases and 8 bases, with 10 bases remaining between them. The CDR3 is 13 residues long. DNA of the CDR3: TGTGCCAGCAGCTTGGTTCGGGAGGGGGAGCTGTTTTTT. Encoded protein: CASSLVREGELFF.

The chain recombines TRBV14 with TRBJ2-7; D may be TRBD1 (6 bases). CDR1 is SGHDN, CDR2 FVKESK, per germline. Deletions cut 1 base from V and 3 bases from J, with 13 bases between. The CDR3 is 15 residues long. Here the CDR3 DNA reads TGTGCCAGCAGCCAAGCTTCGACAGGAAGCTACGAGCAGTACTTC. The encoded protein is CASSQASTGSYEQYF.

V and J are TRBV10-3 and TRBJ2-5; D is uncertain. The germline V and J ends were trimmed by 3 bases and 2 bases, with 7 bases remaining between them. Germline V lookup: CDR1 ENHRY, CDR2 SYGVKD. The CDR3 covers 13 residues. The CDR3 loop is CAISDGPQETQYF. CDR3 nucleotide sequence: TGTGCCATCAGTGACGGGCCGCAAGAGACCCAGTACTTC.

About this clonotype: Relative to the germline gene, one junction end is altered; a read error may explain this. V gene TRBV7-2 combines with J gene TRBJ1-5; the match to TRBD1 covers 7 bases. CDR1 SGHTA and CDR2 FQGNSA come from the germline V gene. The CDR3 length is 16 residues. CDR3: CASSLVAGGLNQPHHF. DNA for the CDR3: TGTGCCAGCAGCTTAGTGGCAGGGGGATTGAATCAGCCCCATCATTTT.

The V gene is TRBV10-3, the J gene TRBJ2-7, with 10 bases aligning to TRBD1. The CDR3 totals 13 residues. The germline CDR1 and CDR2 sequences are ENHRY and SYGVKD. V lost 10 bases, J lost 3 bases, and 6 bases stayed unmatched. The DNA for the CDR3 is TGTGCCACCGAGACAGGGGGCGGCTACGAGCAGTACTTC. Translated, it gives CATETGGGYEQYF.

V is TRBV29-1 and J is TRBJ2-7; TRBD2 matches at 14 bases. The J segment lost 3 bases and the V segment lost 4 bases, leaving 5 bases of the junction unmatched. CDR1 and CDR2 from the germline V gene are SQVTM and ANQGSEA. The CDR3 has 15 amino acids. The DNA of the CDR3 is TGCAGCGTTGCGCCCGGGACTAGCGGGAGCTACGAGCAGTACTTC. As protein: CSVAPGTSGSYEQYF.

Only a few counts were recorded for this clonotype. The CDR3 loop is CASSGPGFLNTEAFF. CDR3 nucleotides: TGTGCCAGCAGCGGCCCTGGGTTTCTGAACACTGAAGCTTTCTTT. V gene TRBV9 combines with J gene TRBJ1-1; D gene uncertain. This CDR3 is 15 amino acids long. V lost 3 bases, J lost 0 bases, and 12 bases lay in between. Germline values: CDR1 SGDLS, CDR2 YYNGEE.

Points on this clonotype: This sequence may be a read error, since a much larger clone differs from it by one base. The V call is TRBV7-2, the J call TRBJ2-5, with D unresolved. This CDR3 has 12 amino acids. Germline loops: CDR1 SGHTA, CDR2 FQGNSA. Trimming cost V 3 bases and J 5 bases, with 7 bases left between them. The CDR3 loop is CASSFDFETQYF. CDR3 nucleotide sequence: TGTGCCAGCAGCTTCGATTTCGAGACCCAGTACTTC.

This clonotype was detected once. One end of the junction is discordant with germline, which a read error may explain. The V gene is TRBV2, the J gene TRBJ2-6; no firm D call. The CDR3 has 15 residues. The V gene's germline CDR1 is SNHLY and CDR2 FYNNEI. CDR3 protein: CTSRDPRSGANVLTF. The CDR3 bases are TGTACCAGCAGAGATCCCCGCTCTGGGGCCAACGTCCTGACTTTC.

Ten or more counts support this clonotype. V and J are TRBV7-2 and TRBJ1-2; D unresolved. The germline V and J ends were trimmed by 9 bases and 0 bases, with 8 bases remaining between them. Germline V CDR1 and CDR2: SGHTA, FQGNSA. The length of the CDR3 is 12 residues. The CDR3 loop reads CARGEANYGYTF. The CDR3 bases are TGTGCCAGGGGAGAAGCTAACTATGGCTACACCTTC.

This clonotype was observed many times. The V gene is TRBV7-2, the J gene TRBJ2-7, with 7 bases that match TRBD2. Germline V CDR1 and CDR2: SGHTA, FQGNSA. CDR3 size: 15 residues. Trimming removed 5 bases from V and 0 bases from J; junction bases left unmatched: 7. The CDR3 nucleotides are TGTGCCAGCAGCCAGACTAGCCGACACTCCTACGAGCAGTACTTC. Translated: CASSQTSRHSYEQYF.

This clonotype was counted many times. The J gene is TRBJ1-5, the V gene TRBV6-5; the D is unclear. This CDR3 region has 12 residues. Germline V lookup: CDR1 MNHEY, CDR2 SVGAGI. With 2 bases removed from V and 7 bases from J, the gap between germline ends came to 6 bases. The CDR3 nucleotides are TGTGCCAGCAGTTACGCCCTCCAGCCCCAGCATTTT. Its translation: CASSYALQPQHF.

This clonotype was found many times. This chain uses TRBV19 with TRBJ1-1; D unclear. The CDR3 totals 15 residues. Germline V lookup: CDR1 LNHDA, CDR2 SQIVND (reference sequence). V lost 0 bases to trimming and J lost 1 base, with 9 bases between them. CDR3 sequence: CASSIEPGSNTEAFF. As DNA, the CDR3 is TGTGCCAGTAGTATAGAACCGGGCTCGAACACTGAAGCTTTCTTT.

The chain is built from TRBV25-1 and TRBJ1-1; the D is unclear. The ends were cut back, 3 bases at V and 5 bases at J, with 10 bases in the middle. The length of the CDR3 is 13 residues. Germline CDR1 is MGHDK and CDR2 is SYGVNS. The CDR3 sequence is CASSDPGGTEAFF. The CDR3 nucleotides read TGTGCCAGCAGTGACCCGGGAGGAACTGAAGCTTTCTTT.

J is TRBJ1-2 and V is TRBV7-2; possibly TRBD1 for D (6 bases). The V end lost 7 bases, the J end lost 5 bases, and 26 bases lay between the germline ends. CDR1 is SGHTA and CDR2 is FQGNSA in the germline V gene. The CDR3 extends over 17 amino acids. The CDR3 nucleotides are TGTGCCAGCAAGAGACCCCAAACGAACAGGGTTATATATGGCTACACCTTC. It translates to CASKRPQTNRVIYGYTF.

This clonotype was seen ten or more times. The rearrangement links TRBV29-1 to TRBJ1-1; 8 bases align to TRBD1. The CDR3 runs to 13 residues. The J segment lost 3 bases and the V segment lost 6 bases, leaving 6 bases of the junction unmatched. The germline gives CDR1 SQVTM, CDR2 ANQGSEA. The CDR3 DNA reads as TGCAGCGTAAGGACAGGGCTGGACACTGAAGCTTTCTTT. Its protein product is CSVRTGLDTEAFF.

This clonotype has ten or more counts. V and J are TRBV9 and TRBJ2-2, with D tentatively TRBD1 (5 bases). From germline, CDR1 is SGDLS and CDR2 YYNGEE. V was cut by 0 bases and J by 5 bases, with 8 bases left in between. The CDR3 has 14 residues. The CDR3 DNA reads as TGTGCCAGCAGCGTAGGACAGCATACCGGGGAGCTGTTTTTT. It specifies CASSVGQHTGELFF. The full variable domain, its missing parts supplied by reference TRBV9 and TRBJ2-2, is DSGVTQTPKHLITATGQRVTLRCSPRSGDLSVYWYQQSLDQGLQFLIQYYNGEERAKGNILERFSAQQFPDLHSELNLSSLELGDSALYFCASSVGQHTGELFFGEGSRLTVL.

This clonotype was observed at least ten times. The chain is built from TRBV20-1 and TRBJ1-5, with 7 bases lining up with TRBD1. Looked up from germline, CDR1 is DFQATT and CDR2 is SNEGSKA (reference sequence). The CDR3 contains 14 residues. With V trimmed by 6 bases and J by 6 bases, 11 bases remained unmatched. CDR3 sequence reads: CSAAGTVGSQPQHF. CDR3 DNA sequence: TGCAGTGCGGCCGGGACAGTGGGGAGTCAGCCCCAGCATTTT.

CDR3 bases: TGTGCCAGCAGTTATTTTCAAGGGAGCTACGAGCAGTACTTC. Its protein is CASSYFQGSYEQYF. The chain has TRBV6-2 or TRBV6-3 and TRBJ2-7; weak D call: TRBD2 (5 bases). Deletions cut 3 bases from V and 3 bases from J, with 12 bases between. The CDR3 extends over 14 amino acids. Germline V CDR1 and CDR2: MNHEY, SVGEGT.

Comments on this clonotype: The junction departs from the called germline gene at one end, perhaps through a read error. This chain uses TRBV11-3 with TRBJ1-1, with D possibly TRBD1 on 5 matching bases. Germline loops: CDR1 SGHNT, CDR2 YENEEA. The CDR3 has 15 residues. This CDR3 is CASNLGGRANTEAFF. The DNA of the CDR3 is TGTGCCAGCAACTTAGGTGGCAGGGCGAACACTGAAGCTTTCTTT.

This clonotype was detected only a few times. The genes are TRBV20-1 and TRBJ1-4; D is unresolved. This CDR3 has 14 residues. The V and J ends lost 4 bases and 8 bases respectively, with 17 bases between them. The germline V gene encodes CDR1 DFQATT and CDR2 SNEGSKA (reference sequence). The chain's CDR3 is CSAIIRQNGEKLFF. CDR3 sequence (DNA): TGCAGTGCTATCATCCGGCAGAATGGGGAAAAACTGTTTTTT.